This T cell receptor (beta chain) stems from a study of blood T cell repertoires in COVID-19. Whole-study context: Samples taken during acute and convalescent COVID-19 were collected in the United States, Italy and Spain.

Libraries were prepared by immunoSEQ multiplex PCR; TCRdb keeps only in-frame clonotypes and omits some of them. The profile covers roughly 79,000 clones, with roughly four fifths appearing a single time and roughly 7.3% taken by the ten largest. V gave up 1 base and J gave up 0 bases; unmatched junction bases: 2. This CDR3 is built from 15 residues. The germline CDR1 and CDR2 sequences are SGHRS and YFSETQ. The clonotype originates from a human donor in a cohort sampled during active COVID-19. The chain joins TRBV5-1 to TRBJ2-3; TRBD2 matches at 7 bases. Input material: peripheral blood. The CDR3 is CASSLQAGSTDTQYF. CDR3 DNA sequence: TGCGCCAGCAGCTTGCAAGCGGGGAGCACAGATACGCAGTATTTT. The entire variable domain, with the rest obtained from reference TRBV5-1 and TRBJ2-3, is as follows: KAGVTQTPRYLIKTRGQQVTLSCSPISGHRSVSWYQQTPGQGLQFLFEYFSETQRNKGNFPGRFSGRQFSNSRSEMNVSTLELGDSALYLCASSLQAGSTDTQYFGPGTRLTVL.